Sequencing of this TCR beta chain was carried out in a study of control samples from healthy donors and cancer patients. The protocol was immunoSEQ multiplex PCR, while the TCRdb copy is restricted to in-frame clones and leaves out a portion. The profile shows around 19,000 clones, roughly 85% of them singletons. The sample holds a few counts of this clone. V was clipped by 0 bases and J by 6 bases; unmatched bases: 10. This CDR3 has 19 amino acids. Germline V gene sequence: CDR1 SGHVS, CDR2 FQNEAQ. The V gene is TRBV7-8, the J gene TRBJ2-3; 15 nucleotides align to TRBD2. The TCR was taken from a man older than 75 with head and neck cancer. Source material: PBMCs. The CDR3 sequence: CASSLAAGLAGGPGDTQYF. As DNA, the CDR3 is TGTGCCAGCAGCTTAGCCGCCGGACTAGCGGGAGGGCCCGGTGATACGCAGTATTTT. The variable domain in full, completed from reference TRBV7-8 and TRBJ2-3, reads GAGVSQSPRYKVAKRGQDVALRCDPISGHVSLFWYQQALGQGPEFLTYFQNEAQLDKSGLPSDRFFAERPEGSVSTLKIQRTQQEDSAVYLCASSLAAGLAGGPGDTQYFGPGTRLTVL.